This is a list of T cell receptor beta chains from one sample in a study of T cell changes during pregnancy in multiple sclerosis. Profiling relied on immunoSEQ multiplex PCR, and the TCRdb table lists in-frame clones only, not all of them. This repertoire shows under 35,000 clones, around 91% found once; its top ten account for around 6.8%. Sequenced material: CD8+ T cells from peripheral blood mononuclear cells, taken in the second trimester of pregnancy. The source of these receptors is a female donor with multiple sclerosis, enrolled in a pregnancy study. Each CDR3 is given with its conserved first and last residue. The order of the fields is J gene, clone size, V gene, D gene, CDR3 DNA, CDR3 protein. A D gene is named only where the DNA matches it firmly. Some rows mark clone size as missing; the rest say once, few, many or name a class of expanded clone.

J: TRBJ2-1; size: NA; V: TRBV4-2; D: NA; DNA: TGTGCCAGCAGCCAAGAGTCGGAGATCAATGAGCAGTTCTTC; CDR3: CASSQESEINEQFF
J: TRBJ2-7; size: NA; V: TRBV5-4; D: TRBD1; DNA: TGTGCCAGCAGCTCGGGACAGGGTATCAACGAGCAGTACTTC; CDR3: CASSSGQGINEQYF
J: TRBJ2-2; size: NA; V: TRBV4-3; D: TRBD2; DNA: TGCGCCAGCAGCCAAGATAAGCGGGAGTACTCGGGCACCGGGGAGCTGTTTTTT; CDR3: CASSQDKREYSGTGELFF
J: TRBJ1-2; size: NA; V: TRBV30; D: NA; DNA: TGTGCCTGGAGCGTTGGCCTTAACTATGGCTACACCTTC; CDR3: CAWSVGLNYGYTF
J: TRBJ2-2; size: once; V: TRBV4-3; D: TRBD2; DNA: TGCGCCAGCAGCCAAGGACTAGCGGAGGCAAACACCGGGGAGCTGTTTTTT; CDR3: CASSQGLAEANTGELFF
J: TRBJ1-2; size: NA; V: TRBV19; D: NA; DNA: TGTGCCAGTAGTATAGAGAACACCCCCGGGTATGGCTACACCTTC; CDR3: CASSIENTPGYGYTF
J: TRBJ2-7; size: NA; V: TRBV7-9; D: TRBD2; DNA: TGTGCCAGCAGCTCAGCTAGCGGGAGAGGATACGAGCAGTACTTC; CDR3: CASSSASGRGYEQYF
J: TRBJ2-4; size: NA; V: TRBV27; D: TRBD1; DNA: TGTGCCAGCAGTTCAACCCCCGACAGGGCTGGAAACATTCAGTACTTC; CDR3: CASSSTPDRAGNIQYF
J: TRBJ2-6; size: NA; V: TRBV6-1; D: NA; DNA: TGTGCCAGCAGTGAAGGCAGCTCTGGGGCCAACGTCCTGACTTTC; CDR3: CASSEGSSGANVLTF
J: TRBJ1-3; size: NA; V: TRBV27; D: TRBD1; DNA: TGTGCCAGCAGTACCACCGGACAGGGCGTGGGGCACACCATATATTTT; CDR3: CASSTTGQGVGHTIYF